This T cell receptor beta chain was recorded in a study of shared clonotypes between healthy human individuals. The CDR3 totals 15 residues. CDR1 LNHNV and CDR2 YYDKDF come from the germline V gene (reference sequence). Study-level results: Larger richness was generally estimated for naive than memory subsets. Genetic and exposure-history diversity was limited by the small donor number.

This clone came up once. Its specificity is unknown. Only in-frame clones appear in the TCRdb table, and some are missing; sequencing was by immunoSEQ multiplex PCR. The table has approximately 1,000,000 clones, around 78% seen once. The TCR comes from a man aged 18 to 35 in good health. Some clones in this sample may be carry-over from other donors' samples. Sequencing input: memory CD4+ T cells from PBMCs. The subset here: CD45RA-negative fraction. This chain joins TRBV15 and TRBJ2-5; maybe TRBD1 (7 bases). The DNA end favors TRBJ2-7, so the J call may be wrong. The CDR3 here is CATSRDLEGAYEQYF. CDR3 coding DNA: TGTGCCACCAGCAGAGATCTGGAGGGGGCATACGAGCAGTACTTC.